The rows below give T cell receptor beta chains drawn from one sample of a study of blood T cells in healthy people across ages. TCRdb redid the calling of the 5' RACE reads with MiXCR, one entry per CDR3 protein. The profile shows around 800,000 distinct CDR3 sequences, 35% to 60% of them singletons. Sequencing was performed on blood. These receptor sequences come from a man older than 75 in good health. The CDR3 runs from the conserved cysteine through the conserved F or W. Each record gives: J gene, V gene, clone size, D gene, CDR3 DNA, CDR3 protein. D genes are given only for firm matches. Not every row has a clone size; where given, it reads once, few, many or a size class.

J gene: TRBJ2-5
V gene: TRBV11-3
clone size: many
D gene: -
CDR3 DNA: TGTGCCAGCAGCTCAGGGGGGACGACGTACGGGACCCAGTACTTC
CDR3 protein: CASSSGGTTYGTQYF

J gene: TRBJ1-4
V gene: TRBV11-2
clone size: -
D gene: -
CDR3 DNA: TGTGCCAGCAGCTGGGGGGGGCTTGGTGAAAAACTGTTTTTT
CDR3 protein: CASSWGGLGEKLFF

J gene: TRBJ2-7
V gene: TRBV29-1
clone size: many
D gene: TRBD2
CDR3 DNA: TGCAGCGTGGGAAGGGTAGCGGGAACCCGATCCTACGAGCAGTACTTC
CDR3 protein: CSVGRVAGTRSYEQYF

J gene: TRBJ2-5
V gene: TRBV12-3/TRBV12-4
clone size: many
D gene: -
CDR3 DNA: TGTGCCAGCACCGAAGGCGTAGGGTTGGGAGAGACCCAGTACTTC
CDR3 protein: CASTEGVGLGETQYF

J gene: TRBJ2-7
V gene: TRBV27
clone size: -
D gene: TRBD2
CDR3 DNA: TGTGCCAGCAGGGGACTAGCAGAATACGAGCAGTACTTC
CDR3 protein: CASRGLAEYEQYF

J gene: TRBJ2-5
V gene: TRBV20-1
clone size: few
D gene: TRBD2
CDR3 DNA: TGCAGTGCTCCCTTGACTAGCGGCCAAGAGACCCAGTACTTC
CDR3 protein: CSAPLTSGQETQYF

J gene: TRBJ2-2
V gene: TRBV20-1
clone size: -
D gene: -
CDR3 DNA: TGCAGTGCTACTAGCGATACCGGGGAGCTGTTTTTT
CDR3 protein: CSATSDTGELFF

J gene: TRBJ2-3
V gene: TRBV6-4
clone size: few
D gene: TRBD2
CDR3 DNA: TGTGCCAGCAGTCAAAGCGGGGGGCGCGATACGCAGTATTTT
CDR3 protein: CASSQSGGRDTQYF

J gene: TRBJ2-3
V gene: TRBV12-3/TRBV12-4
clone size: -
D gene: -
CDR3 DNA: TGTGCCAGCAGTAATCGTGGCAGAAGGGGTGCAGATACGCAGTATTTT
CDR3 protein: CASSNRGRRGADTQYF

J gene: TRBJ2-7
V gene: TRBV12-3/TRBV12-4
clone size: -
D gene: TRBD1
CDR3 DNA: TGTGCCAGCAGTTTGAGACAGGGCGGATTATACGAGCAGTACTTC
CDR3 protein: CASSLRQGGLYEQYF

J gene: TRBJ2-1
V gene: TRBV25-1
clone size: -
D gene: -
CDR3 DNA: TGTGCCAGCAGTGAGCCCCCAGGCAGGAACAATGTCCAGTTCTTC
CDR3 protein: CASSEPPGRNNVQFF

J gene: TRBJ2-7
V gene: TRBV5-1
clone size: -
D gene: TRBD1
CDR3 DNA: TGCGCCAGCTGTACGGGACAGGGTTCCTACGAGCAGTACTTC
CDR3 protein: CASCTGQGSYEQYF

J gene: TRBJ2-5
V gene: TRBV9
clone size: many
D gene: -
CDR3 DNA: TGTGCCAGCAGCGAACAGGCAGGGAGGGAGACCCAGTACTTC
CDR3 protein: CASSEQAGRETQYF

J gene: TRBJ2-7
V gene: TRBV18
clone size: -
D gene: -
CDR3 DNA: TGTGCCAGCTCACCACCGGACAGAGTTAGCTCCTACGAGCAGTACTTC
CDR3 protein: CASSPPDRVSSYEQYF

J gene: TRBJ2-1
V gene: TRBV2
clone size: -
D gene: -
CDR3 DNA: TGTGCCAGGGGGAACCTGGTGAATGAGCAGTTCTTC
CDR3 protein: CARGNLVNEQFF

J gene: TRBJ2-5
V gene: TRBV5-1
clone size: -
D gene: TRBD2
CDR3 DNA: TGCGCCAGCAGCTTGGGAAGGACTAGCGGGAGAGGAGGACAAGAGACCCAGTACTTC
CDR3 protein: CASSLGRTSGRGGQETQYF

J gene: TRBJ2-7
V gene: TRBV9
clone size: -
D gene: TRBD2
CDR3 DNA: TGTGCCGGCAGCCCAACTAGCGGGGGGACCTACGAGCAGTACTTC
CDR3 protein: CAGSPTSGGTYEQYF

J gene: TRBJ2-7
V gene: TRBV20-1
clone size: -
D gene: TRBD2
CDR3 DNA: TGCAGTGCTCCGCTGCCCAGCGGGAGTACCTACGAGCAGTACTTC
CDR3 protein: CSAPLPSGSTYEQYF

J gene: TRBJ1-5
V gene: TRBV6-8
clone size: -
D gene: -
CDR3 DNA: TGTGCCAGCAGAATTTCCGGGGATTTGTTTAACAATCAGCCCCAGCATTTT
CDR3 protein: CASRISGDLFNNQPQHF

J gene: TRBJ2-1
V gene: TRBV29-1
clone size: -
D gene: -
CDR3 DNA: TGCAGCGTAATTCTGCAAATACCCAATGAGCAGTTCTTC
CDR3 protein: CSVILQIPNEQFF

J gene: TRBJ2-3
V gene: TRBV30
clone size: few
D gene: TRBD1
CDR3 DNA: TGTGCCTGGGGTAGGACAGGCTCAGATACGCAGTATTTT
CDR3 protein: CAWGRTGSDTQYF

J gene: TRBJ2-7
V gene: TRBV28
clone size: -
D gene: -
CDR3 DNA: TGTGCCAGTAGTCTATCGGGACACTCCTACGAGCAGTACTTC
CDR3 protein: CASSLSGHSYEQYF

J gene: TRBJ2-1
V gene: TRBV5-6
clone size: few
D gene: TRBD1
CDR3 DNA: TGTGCCAGCAGCGGGTTAGGACAGGGCGTAGCGCTGAGCTCCTACAATGAGCAGTTCTTC
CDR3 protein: CASSGLGQGVALSSYNEQFF

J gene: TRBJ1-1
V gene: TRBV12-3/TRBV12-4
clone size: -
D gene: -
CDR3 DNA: TGTGCCAGCACCCTTAACAGGGCCACTGAAGCTTTCTTT
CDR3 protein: CASTLNRATEAFF

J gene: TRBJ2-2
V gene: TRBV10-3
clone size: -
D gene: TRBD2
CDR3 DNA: TGTGCCATCAGTGAGTCGTCTAGCGGGAGGAATAACGGGGAGCTGTTTTTT
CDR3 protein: CAISESSSGRNNGELFF

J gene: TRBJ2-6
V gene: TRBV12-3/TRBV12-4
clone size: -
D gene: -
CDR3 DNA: TGTGCCAGCTCCATTCGGGCCAACGCCCTGACTTTC
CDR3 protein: CASSIRANALTF

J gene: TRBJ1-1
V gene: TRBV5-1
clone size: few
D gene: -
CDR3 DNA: TGCGCCAGCAGCTCCGGAGGCTTGGCCCCTGAAGCTTTCTTT
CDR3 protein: CASSSGGLAPEAFF